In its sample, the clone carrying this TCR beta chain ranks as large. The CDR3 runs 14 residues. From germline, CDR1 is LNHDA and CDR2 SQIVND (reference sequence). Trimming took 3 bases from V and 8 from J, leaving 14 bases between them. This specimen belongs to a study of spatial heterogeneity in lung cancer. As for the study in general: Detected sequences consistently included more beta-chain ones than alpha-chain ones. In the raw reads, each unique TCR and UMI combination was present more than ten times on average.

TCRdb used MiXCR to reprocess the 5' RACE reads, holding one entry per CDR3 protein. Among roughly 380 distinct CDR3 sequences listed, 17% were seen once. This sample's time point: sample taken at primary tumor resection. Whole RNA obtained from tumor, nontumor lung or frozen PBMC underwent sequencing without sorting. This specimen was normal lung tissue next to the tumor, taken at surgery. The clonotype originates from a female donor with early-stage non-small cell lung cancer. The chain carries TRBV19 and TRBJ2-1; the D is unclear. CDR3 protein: CASSMDSASDEQFF. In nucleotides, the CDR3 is TGTGCCAGTAGTATGGATTCAGCGTCGGATGAGCAGTTCTTC.